The present TCR beta chain was sequenced within a study of blood T cell repertoires in COVID-19. Sequencing used immunoSEQ multiplex PCR; TCRdb keeps in-frame clones, though not all of them. The data contain about 250,000 clones, around 90% of them singletons. Note on this clone: This sample also contains other DNA sequences that code for the same CDR3.

The ends were cut back, 0 bases at V and 0 bases at J, with 10 bases in the middle. Germline CDR1 is SGHRS and CDR2 is YFSETQ. This CDR3 has 16 residues. V and J are TRBV5-1 and TRBJ2-1; D might be TRBD2 (6 bases). This clonotype was sampled from a woman aged 25 to 45 with acute COVID-19. The sequenced sample was PBMCs or T cells enriched from blood (not recorded which). The CDR3 bases are TGCGCCAGCAGCTTGGCCGGGGGATCCTCCTACAATGAGCAGTTCTTC. This codes for CASSLAGGSSYNEQFF.